The 5 T cell receptor beta chains in this list originate from one sample, sequenced in a study of T cell responses to AZD1222 COVID-19 vaccine. Libraries were prepared by immunoSEQ multiplex PCR; TCRdb keeps only in-frame clonotypes and omits some of them. The sample has 100,000 to 150,000 clones; about 92% are singletons. Here the sequenced sample was peripheral blood, taken on day 0 of MenACWY control vaccination. The receptor source for this set is an adult in good health.

The chain couples TRBV5-8 to TRBJ2-1, with 8 bases that match TRBD2. V lost 0 bases to trimming and J lost 4 bases; unmatched junction nucleotides: 15. The CDR3 has 19 residues. Germline loops: CDR1 SGHTS, CDR2 YDEGEE. CDR3 bases: TGTGCCAGCAGCTTGGGGCTAGCGGGCCCATCAGGGAAATACAATGAGCAGTTCTTC. Residues: CASSLGLAGPSGKYNEQFF.

This chain connects TRBV28 to TRBJ1-3, with no clear D. This CDR3 is 16 amino acids long. Between the trimmed V and J ends, which lost 6 bases and 0 bases, there was a span of 15 bases. Germline V gene sequence: CDR1 MDHEN, CDR2 SYDVKM. The CDR3 coding sequence is TGTGCCAGCAGGCTATCGGGGAAATTCTCTGGAAACACCATATATTTT. Its protein is CASRLSGKFSGNTIYF. Together with reference TRBV28 and TRBJ1-3, the CDR3 gives the full variable domain: DVKVTQSSRYLVKRTGEKVFLECVQDMDHENMFWYRQDPGLGLRLIYFSYDVKMKEKGDIPEGYSVSREKKERFSLILESASTNQTSMYLCASRLSGKFSGNTIYFGEGSWLTVV.

The V call is TRBV24-1, the J call TRBJ2-2; D remains unclear. The germline V gene encodes CDR1 KGHDR and CDR2 SFDVKD. Trimming stripped 3 bases from V and 1 base from J, with 11 bases between. There are 16 residues in the CDR3. The CDR3 nucleotides are TGTGCCACCAGTGATCCCAGCTCTAAGAACACCGGGGAGCTGTTTTTT. This encodes CATSDPSSKNTGELFF.

The chain couples TRBV24-1 to TRBJ2-1; D remains unclear. CDR3 length equals 16 residues. Between the trimmed V and J ends, which lost 0 bases and 3 bases, there was a span of 11 bases. Germline V gene sequence: CDR1 KGHDR, CDR2 SFDVKD. The CDR3 loop reads CATSDLRSSLYNEQFF. The CDR3 bases are TGTGCCACCAGTGATTTGCGGTCGTCTCTCTACAATGAGCAGTTCTTC.

The chain is built from TRBV11-3 and TRBJ2-1; D possibly uses TRBD1 or TRBD2 (5 bases each). Per the germline V gene, CDR1 is SGHNT and CDR2 is YENEEA. The CDR3 contains 15 residues. V dropped 1 base and J dropped 8 bases, with 15 bases sitting between them. The CDR3 is CASSLGGQVGHEQFF. Written as DNA, the CDR3 is TGTGCCAGCAGCTTAGGGGGCCAAGTGGGACATGAGCAGTTCTTC.